This T cell receptor beta chain is from a study of T cells after yellow fever vaccination. Across the whole study: Each low-cell-number fraction was prepared by means of SMART-Seq v4 Ultra Low Input.

CDR1 is LGHDT and CDR2 is YNNKEL in the germline V gene (reference sequence). CDR3 length: 14 amino acids. The germline V and J ends were trimmed by 1 base and 1 base, with 4 bases remaining between them. This clonotype was observed at least ten times. Its specificity is unknown. MiXCR was run by TCRdb on the 5' RACE reads, yielding one entry per CDR3 protein. The sample holds 200,000 to 300,000 distinct CDR3 sequences, more than 3.5% seen once. Study observations and caveats: One caveat is that FACS-sorted repertoires could contain abundant clonotypes contaminating from the bulk population.

The sequence was obtained from a man aged 18 to 29 who received the YFV17D yellow fever vaccine. The chain has TRBV3-1 and TRBJ2-2; D is uncertain. The specimen comprised PBMCs, sampled 15 days after the yellow fever booster vaccination. The CDR3 DNA reads TGTGCCAGCAGCCAAGTCAGGAACACCGGGGAGCTGTTTTTT. It yields the protein CASSQVRNTGELFF. The whole variable domain, remainder taken from reference TRBV3-1 and TRBJ2-2, is DTAVSQTPKYLVTQMGNDKSIKCEQNLGHDTMYWYKQDSKKFLKIMFSYNNKELIINETVPNRFSPKSPDKAHLNLHINSLELGDSAVYFCASSQVRNTGELFFGEGSRLTVL.